The 13 T cell receptor beta chains below were found in one sample sequenced in a study of Graves' ophthalmopathy and Graves' hyperthyroidism. The authors amplified TCR beta CDR3 regions from RNA transcripts. RT-PCR with HTBI primers came first, then second-round multiplex PCR. TCRdb called the multiplex PCR reads again in MiXCR, with one record for every CDR3 protein. The data show approximately 460,000 distinct CDR3 sequences, around 14% seen once. The sequencing sample was made of blood. The receptors come from a woman younger than 45 with Graves' ophthalmopathy.

The rearrangement uses TRBV20-1 and TRBJ1-1; D might be TRBD1 (6 bases). V lost 4 bases, J lost 1 base, and 10 bases lay in between. CDR3 length equals 13 residues. The germline CDR1 and CDR2 sequences are DFQATT and SNEGSKA (reference sequence). CDR3 in amino acids: CSATGQRNTEAFF. The CDR3 region has the DNA TGCAGTGCTACCGGACAGCGGAACACTGAAGCTTTCTTT.

This clonotype was observed at least ten times. V is TRBV19 and J is TRBJ1-5; D gene uncertain. The CDR3 runs to 16 residues. Germline CDR1 is LNHDA and CDR2 is SQIVND (reference sequence). Trimming stripped 2 bases from V and 7 bases from J, with 18 bases between. The CDR3 DNA sequence: TGTGCCAGTAGTATAATTAGGGCAACCCCGGGCCAGCCCCAGCATTTT. It encodes CASSIIRATPGQPQHF. Combining the CDR3 with reference TRBV19 and TRBJ1-5 gives the whole variable domain DGGITQSPKYLFRKEGQNVTLSCEQNLNHDAMYWYRQDPGQGLRLIYYSQIVNDFQKGDIAEGYSVSREKKESFPLTVTSAQKNPTAFYLCASSIIRATPGQPQHFGDGTRLSIL.

This clonotype came up many times. The chain employs TRBV29-1 and TRBJ1-2; D gene unclear. CDR1 and CDR2 from the germline V gene are SQVTM and ANQGSEA. Deletions cut 0 bases from V and 2 bases from J, with 4 bases between. This CDR3 is built from 12 residues. The chain's CDR3 is CSVEDRNYGYTF. The CDR3, as DNA: TGCAGCGTTGAAGACAGGAACTATGGCTACACCTTC.

This chain joins TRBV5-4 and TRBJ1-5; no firm D call. Trimming shortened V by 1 base and J by 2 bases, and 16 bases separated the two germline ends. This CDR3 region has 17 residues. The germline gives CDR1 SGHNT, CDR2 YYREEE (reference sequence). The CDR3 is CASSLNKKTFGNQPQHF. The CDR3 bases are TGTGCCAGCAGCTTGAATAAAAAGACCTTTGGCAATCAGCCCCAGCATTTT.

This clonotype was seen a few times. The chain uses TRBV20-1 and TRBJ2-2; D uncertain. V was cut by 6 bases and J by 0 bases, with 8 bases left in between. There are 13 residues in the CDR3. Per the germline V gene, CDR1 is DFQATT and CDR2 is SNEGSKA (reference sequence). The CDR3 protein is CSAERPNTGELFF. As DNA, the CDR3 is TGCAGTGCCGAGCGACCGAACACCGGGGAGCTGTTTTTT.

This clonotype has a count of ten or more. An end of the junction does not agree with germline; a read error may underlie this. This chain links TRBV6-1 with TRBJ2-7, with TRBD1 identical over 8 bases. The CDR3 has 16 residues. Germline V gene lookup returns CDR1 MNHNS and CDR2 SASEGT. CDR3 nucleotides: TGTGCCAGCAGTCGAGGGTTTGGACAGGGCACCTACAAGCAGTACTTC. It encodes CASSRGFGQGTYKQYF.

This clonotype was seen many times. The V gene is TRBV30, the J gene TRBJ1-6, with 7 bases aligning to TRBD1. Unmatched junction bases numbered 8, after V lost 0 bases and J lost 9 bases. Germline CDR1 is GTSNPN and CDR2 is SVGIG (reference sequence). CDR3 length: 15 residues. CDR3 DNA: TGTGCCTGGAGTGTCGGATCAGGGGGAAGTTCACCCCTCCACTTT. Its translation: CAWSVGSGGSSPLHF.

This clonotype was recorded many times. The chain joins TRBV7-3 to TRBJ2-2; D possibly uses TRBD1 or TRBD2 (5 bases each). CDR3 size: 15 residues. CDR1 and CDR2 from the germline V gene are SGHTA and FQGTGA. V was shortened by 5 bases and J by 3 bases, with 13 bases between the two germline ends. CDR3 in amino acids: CASSPRGMDTGELFF. As DNA, the CDR3 is TGTGCCAGCAGCCCCCGGGGCATGGACACCGGGGAGCTGTTTTTT.

In this sample, this clonotype turned up many times. The genes are TRBV20-1 and TRBJ1-5; tentative D call: TRBD1 (6 bases). The germline CDR1 and CDR2 sequences are DFQATT and SNEGSKA (reference sequence). The CDR3 runs 12 residues. DNA for the CDR3: TGCAGCTCCCAGGGGAGCAATCAGCCCCAGCATTTT. Amino acids: CSSQGSNQPQHF.

This clonotype was counted many times. V is TRBV4-1 and J is TRBJ2-5; D tentatively reads TRBD1 or TRBD2 (5 bases each). CDR1 and CDR2 (germline): MGHRA, YSYEKL. CDR3 length: 15 residues. Trimming left V 4 bases short and J 4 bases short, with 16 bases between. The CDR3 bases are TGCGCCAGCAGCCCCGGACTTGGGGGAGCAGAGACCCAGTACTTC. It encodes CASSPGLGGAETQYF.

Remarks on this clonotype: A much more abundant neighbour one base away suggests this may be a read error. The chain joins TRBV6-1 to TRBJ2-5; D is ambiguous. The CDR3 has 12 residues. The germline V gene has CDR1 MNHNS and CDR2 SASEGT. CDR3 DNA: TGTGCCAGCAGTTTCCGGCAAGAGACCAAGTACTTC. Amino acid sequence: CASSFRQETKYF.

Concerning this clonotype: The CDR3 carries no conserved terminal phenylalanine or tryptophan, so it likely arises from a read error. The gene calls are TRBV7-9 and TRBJ2-7; no clear D gene. The germline gives CDR1 SEHNR, CDR2 FQNEAQ (reference sequence). This CDR3 comprises 12 residues. The V and J ends lost 1 base and 6 bases respectively, with 7 bases between them. The CDR3, as DNA: TGTGCCAGCAGCTTAGTACAGCTCGAGCAGTACTCC. Residues: CASSLVQLEQYS.

A few counts support this clonotype. The CDR3 is CASSPTWGQLYYGYTF. In DNA form, the CDR3 reads TGTGCCAGCAGTCCGACTTGGGGACAGCTATACTATGGCTACACCTTC. The V call is TRBV28, the J call TRBJ1-2, with 7 bases that match TRBD1. V shed 5 bases, J shed 3 bases, and the junction held 12 bases outside the gene matches. The CDR3 consists of 16 residues. Germline V lookup: CDR1 MDHEN, CDR2 SYDVKM.